The 28 T cell receptor beta chains in this list originate from one sample, sequenced in a study of shared clonotypes between healthy human individuals. The assay was immunoSEQ multiplex PCR, and TCRdb's table has in-frame clones only and misses some. The top ten clones hold approximately 0.56% of a sample with some 1,100,000 clones, about 84% of them seen once. Sequencing was carried out using memory CD4+ T cells from PBMCs. Specified subset: CD45RA-negative fraction. These receptors were obtained from a man younger than 30 in good health. Some clones in this sample may be carry-over from other donors' samples.

This clone occurred a few times. The chain employs TRBV18 and TRBJ2-3, with D possibly being TRBD1 or TRBD2 (7 bases each). CDR1 is KGHSH and CDR2 is LQKENI in the germline V gene. The CDR3 consists of 13 residues. The V end lost 3 bases, the J end lost 6 bases, and 10 bases lay between the germline ends. CDR3 protein: CASSPGGGDTQYF. CDR3 DNA: TGTGCCAGCTCACCGGGAGGGGGCGATACGCAGTATTTT.

V usage is TRBV9 and J usage is TRBJ2-2; either TRBD1 or TRBD2 may fit D (5 bases each). Germline loops: CDR1 SGDLS, CDR2 YYNGEE. The CDR3 is 16 amino acids. Trimming shortened V by 0 bases and J by 1 base, and 10 bases separated the two germline ends. CDR3 DNA: TGTGCCAGCAGCGTAGCTAGGGACCTGAACACCGGGGAGCTGTTTTTT. It specifies CASSVARDLNTGELFF.

This chain connects TRBV15 to TRBJ2-3, with a weak D call TRBD2 (6 bases). The germline V gene has CDR1 LNHNV and CDR2 YYDKDF (reference sequence). Trimming took off 5 bases at V and 4 bases at J, with 16 bases between the two ends. There are 15 residues in the CDR3. In DNA, the CDR3 is TGTGCCACCAGCCCGGGGCCGGGGGACGCAGATACGCAGTATTTT. It specifies CATSPGPGDADTQYF.

In its sample, this clone was seen a few times. Other DNA sequences in this specimen translate into the identical CDR3. The chain is built from TRBV5-6 and TRBJ1-1; D not certain. Trimming pared 0 bases from V and 0 bases from J, leaving 9 bases between. Per the germline V gene, CDR1 is SGHDT and CDR2 is YYEEEE. The CDR3 covers 15 residues. CDR3 residues: CASSLGPGMNTEAFF. CDR3 bases: TGTGCCAGCAGCTTGGGTCCGGGAATGAACACTGAAGCTTTCTTT.

The V call is TRBV7-3, the J call TRBJ2-7; 7 nucleotides align to TRBD1. The CDR3 is made up of 12 amino acids. Looked up from germline, CDR1 is SGHTA and CDR2 is FQGTGA. V lost 5 bases and J lost 6; bases outside the gene matches: 4. The CDR3 spells CASSTHRGEQYF. The DNA for the CDR3 is TGTGCCAGCAGCACCCACAGGGGCGAGCAGTACTTC. The variable domain in full, completed from reference TRBV7-3 and TRBJ2-7, reads GAGVSQTPSNKVTEKGKYVELRCDPISGHTALYWYRQSLGQGPEFLIYFQGTGAADDSGLPNDRFFAVRPEGSVSTLKIQRTERGDSAVYLCASSTHRGEQYFGPGTRLTVT.

J is TRBJ1-2 and V is TRBV7-8; no clear D. The germline V and J ends were trimmed by 1 base and 2 bases, with 11 bases remaining between them. Per germline, CDR1 SGHVS and CDR2 FQNEAQ. The CDR3 extends over 15 amino acids. CDR3 region: CASSLGSYLNYGYTF. The CDR3 DNA is TGTGCCAGCAGCTTAGGGTCGTATTTGAACTATGGCTACACCTTC.

This sequence joins TRBV2 and TRBJ2-5, with D maybe TRBD2 (6 bases). The J call is in doubt because the DNA end fits TRBJ2-7 better. CDR3 length: 14 amino acids. CDR1 SNHLY and CDR2 FYNNEI come from the germline V gene. This CDR3 is CASSRDGGSYEQYF. DNA for the CDR3: TGTGCCAGCAGTCGTGACGGGGGTTCCTACGAGCAGTACTTC.

The chain carries TRBV7-3 and TRBJ2-3, with 7 nucleotides matching TRBD1. The V and J ends lost 6 bases and 0 bases, in that order; junction bases with no gene match: 3. The germline CDR1 and CDR2 sequences are SGHTA and FQGTGA. The CDR3 consists of 14 residues. As DNA, the CDR3 is TGTGCCAGCAGGCCGACAGGGAGCACAGATACGCAGTATTTT. It yields the protein CASRPTGSTDTQYF. The full variable domain, its missing parts supplied by reference TRBV7-3 and TRBJ2-3, is GAGVSQTPSNKVTEKGKYVELRCDPISGHTALYWYRQSLGQGPEFLIYFQGTGAADDSGLPNDRFFAVRPEGSVSTLKIQRTERGDSAVYLCASRPTGSTDTQYFGPGTRLTVL.

The V call is TRBV4-1, the J call TRBJ2-5, with TRBD1 as a possible D gene (5 bases). V lost 4 bases to trimming and J lost 5 bases, with 11 bases between them. Germline CDR1 and CDR2: MGHRA and YSYEKL. The CDR3 covers 13 residues. In nucleotides, the CDR3 is TGCGCCAGCAGCCGGGGCCCTAGGGAGACCCAGTACTTC. It translates to CASSRGPRETQYF.

The V call is TRBV29-1, the J call TRBJ2-5, with D maybe TRBD2 (6 bases). The CDR3 totals 14 residues. Germline CDR1 and CDR2: SQVTM and ANQGSEA. Trimming shortened V by 4 bases and J by 4 bases, and 16 bases separated the two germline ends. CDR3 in DNA: TGCAGCGTTGGGGGTTGGTGGGGAGGAGAGACCCAGTACTTC. Encoded protein: CSVGGWWGGETQYF.

CDR3 loop: CSAGGLKTNTGELFF. The CDR3 nucleotides are TGCAGCGCTGGGGGACTGAAAACGAACACCGGGGAGCTGTTTTTT. The rearrangement uses TRBV29-1 and TRBJ2-2; D perhaps matches TRBD2 (6 bases). V gave up 7 bases and J gave up 0 bases, with 15 bases separating them. The germline CDR1 and CDR2 sequences are SQVTM and ANQGSEA. The CDR3 consists of 15 residues.

The V call is TRBV4-3, the J call TRBJ2-7; maybe TRBD1 (5 bases). CDR3 size: 15 residues. Trimming pared 0 bases from V and 1 base from J, leaving 10 bases between. The germline gives CDR1 LGHNA, CDR2 YSLEER. The CDR3 is CASSQEAGFSYEQYF. CDR3 sequence (DNA): TGCGCCAGCAGCCAAGAGGCAGGGTTTTCCTACGAGCAGTACTTC.

The chain couples TRBV7-2 to TRBJ1-1, with 9 bases lining up with TRBD1. The germline CDR1 and CDR2 sequences are SGHTA and FQGNSA. The length of the CDR3 is 15 residues. The trim removed 1 base at V and 4 bases at J, leaving 4 bases unmatched. CDR3 sequence reads: CASSLGQGVLTEAFF. CDR3 DNA: TGTGCCAGCAGCTTAGGACAGGGGGTCCTCACTGAAGCTTTCTTT. The variable domain in full, with the rest retrieved from reference TRBV7-2 and TRBJ1-1, is GAGVSQSPSNKVTEKGKDVELRCDPISGHTALYWYRQSLGQGLEFLIYFQGNSAPDKSGLPSDRFSAERTGGSVSTLTIQRTQQEDSAVYLCASSLGQGVLTEAFFGQGTRLTVV.

This sequence joins TRBV28 and TRBJ2-7; the D gene is possibly TRBD1 (5 bases). The germline V gene has CDR1 MDHEN and CDR2 SYDVKM. This CDR3 spans 14 amino acids. V gave up 5 bases and J gave up 6 bases, with 17 bases separating them. The CDR3 sequence: CASSLLGAESEQYF. The CDR3 DNA sequence: TGTGCCAGCAGTCTGCTTGGGGCCGAGTCCGAGCAGTACTTC.

The chain combines TRBV19 with TRBJ2-7, with 9 bases lining up with TRBD1. Trimming cost V 6 bases and J 4 bases; bases outside gene matches: 4. The CDR3 runs to 13 residues. Germline V CDR1 and CDR2: LNHDA, SQIVND (reference sequence). The CDR3 protein is CASRRQGGYEQYF. In DNA form, the CDR3 reads TGTGCCAGTAGGCGACAGGGGGGGTACGAGCAGTACTTC.

The rearrangement uses TRBV5-3 and TRBJ2-7; the D is unclear. TRBV5-3 is sorted into the ORF group, with uncertain function. The CDR3 extends over 17 amino acids. Trimming pared 6 bases from V and 3 bases from J, leaving 25 bases between. The DNA for the CDR3 is TGTGCCAGAATAAGCAGTGACGCAGGTCCCCACTACTACGAGCAGTACTTC. Its protein is CARISSDAGPHYYEQYF.

The rearrangement links TRBV28 to TRBJ1-2, with a possible D match to TRBD1 (5 bases). The germline V gene has CDR1 MDHEN and CDR2 SYDVKM. With 3 bases removed from V and 6 bases from J, the gap between germline ends came to 8 bases. The CDR3 has 12 amino acids. The CDR3 coding sequence is TGTGCCAGCAGTTTGGGGGTGAATGGCTACACCTTC. As protein: CASSLGVNGYTF.

The rearrangement uses TRBV7-2 and TRBJ2-4; no definite D call. Germline V gene sequence: CDR1 SGHTA, CDR2 FQGNSA. The CDR3 has 13 amino acids. V lost 4 bases to trimming and J lost 7 bases, with 11 bases between them. DNA for the CDR3: TGTGCCAGCAGCTCCGCCGGCCATAACATTCAGTACTTC. Its protein is CASSSAGHNIQYF.

J is TRBJ2-7 and V is TRBV6-1, with D possibly matching TRBD2 (5 bases). Trimming stripped 0 bases from V and 2 bases from J, with 11 bases between. Germline assignment: CDR1 MNHNS and CDR2 SASEGT. The length of the CDR3 is 15 residues. This CDR3 reads CASSEAFREPYEQYF. CDR3 coding DNA: TGTGCCAGCAGTGAAGCTTTCCGGGAACCCTACGAGCAGTACTTC.

Notes on this clone: This may be a read error: a much more frequent sequence differs by one nucleotide. The identical CDR3 is also encoded by other nucleotide sequences in the sample. The V and J genes are TRBV7-7 and TRBJ1-1; D remains ambiguous. The CDR3 is 13 amino acids. Germline V gene lookup returns CDR1 SSHAT and CDR2 FNYEAQ (reference sequence). The V end lost 1 base, the J end lost 1 base, and 4 bases lay between the germline ends. In nucleotides, the CDR3 is TGTGCCAGCAGCTTAGACAGGAACACTGAAGCTTTCTTT. It yields the protein CASSLDRNTEAFF.

V gene TRBV7-3 combines with J gene TRBJ1-5; D gene ambiguous. CDR1 SGHTA and CDR2 FQGTGA come from the germline V gene. The CDR3 covers 12 residues. V was pared by 7 bases and J by 7 bases, with 11 bases between. The CDR3 is CASIIVIQPQHF. For the CDR3, the DNA is TGTGCCAGCATCATCGTTATCCAGCCCCAGCATTTT.

The chain combines TRBV29-1 with TRBJ1-2, with TRBD1 matching over 7 bases. The CDR3 spans 15 residues. Germline CDR1 and CDR2: SQVTM and ANQGSEA. Losses at the gene ends were 0 bases for V and 8 bases for J; bases not matched to a gene: 12. The CDR3 sequence: CSVEDNLGQDRGYTF. Here the CDR3 DNA reads TGCAGCGTTGAAGATAATTTAGGACAGGACCGCGGCTACACCTTC. Drawing the rest from reference TRBV29-1 and TRBJ1-2, the complete variable domain is SAVISQKPSRDICQRGTSLTIQCQVDSQVTMMFWYRQQPGQSLTLIATANQGSEATYESGFVIDKFPISRPNLTFSTLTVSNMSPEDSSIYLCSVEDNLGQDRGYTFGSGTRLTVV.

The chain links TRBV6-6 to TRBJ2-7; D perhaps matches TRBD1 (5 bases). Germline CDR1 is MNHNY and CDR2 is SVGAGI (reference sequence). The length of the CDR3 is 11 residues. The germline V and J ends were trimmed by 6 bases and 11 bases, with 14 bases remaining between them. The CDR3 region is CASRDRTPEYF. The CDR3 nucleotides read TGTGCCAGCAGGGATAGGACACCTGAGTACTTC.

The chain employs TRBV6-5 and TRBJ2-7; tentatively, D is TRBD1 (7 bases). CDR1 is MNHEY and CDR2 is SVGAGI in the germline V gene. V lost 3 bases, J lost 3 bases, and 9 bases lay in between. This CDR3 is 13 amino acids long. The CDR3 protein is CASSYQGGYEQYF. CDR3 DNA: TGTGCCAGCAGTTATCAGGGGGGCTACGAGCAGTACTTC.

This chain joins TRBV6-6 and TRBJ2-7; 7 nucleotides match TRBD1. V dropped 9 bases and J dropped 1; count of bases not matched to a gene: 6. Per the germline V gene, CDR1 is MNHNY and CDR2 is SVGAGI (reference sequence). The CDR3 is 13 amino acids. CDR3 in DNA: TGTGCCAGTGGGACAGATCGATCCTACGAGCAGTACTTC. It codes for CASGTDRSYEQYF.

Note on this clone: A much larger clone is a single base away; this may be a read error. Distinct nucleotide sequences in the sample also encode this CDR3. The chain links TRBV6-1 to TRBJ2-3; unclear D gene. This CDR3 has 12 residues. CDR1 MNHNS and CDR2 SASEGT come from the germline V gene. Trimming left V 6 bases short and J 0 bases short, with 4 bases between. CDR3: CASRTSTDTQYF. Written as DNA, the CDR3 is TGTGCCAGCAGGACTAGCACAGATACGCAGTATTTT.

This chain connects TRBV7-8 to TRBJ2-5; TRBD2 matches 11 bases. V gave up 4 bases and J gave up 4 bases; unmatched junction bases: 20. Per the germline V gene, CDR1 is SGHVS and CDR2 is FQNEAQ. The CDR3 has 20 amino acids. CDR3 sequence: CASSSFPRRSGRALSETQYF. CDR3 nucleotides: TGTGCCAGCAGCTCTTTCCCCCGGCGTAGCGGGAGGGCCCTCTCAGAGACCCAGTACTTC.

This chain joins TRBV5-1 and TRBJ1-2; D not certain. Germline V gene sequence: CDR1 SGHRS, CDR2 YFSETQ. Trimming took 2 bases from V and 4 from J, leaving 12 bases between them. The CDR3 is made up of 14 amino acids. The CDR3 sequence is CASSFGAETYGYTF. CDR3 nucleotide sequence: TGCGCCAGCAGCTTCGGCGCGGAGACCTATGGCTACACCTTC.